This T cell receptor (beta chain) was recovered during a study of T cell responses to AZD1222 COVID-19 vaccine. Study outcomes and limitations: In a largely white British group with more females than males, clonal diversity was possibly underestimated.

Turning to this clone: Its antigen is unidentified.

V dropped 5 bases and J dropped 3 bases, with 11 bases sitting between them. Per germline, CDR1 MDHEN and CDR2 SYDVKM. This CDR3 contains 14 residues. Using immunoSEQ multiplex PCR, the repertoire was profiled, and TCRdb retains in-frame clones only, with some absent. The sample yields about 84,000 clones, approximately 85% seen once. The chain uses TRBV28 and TRBJ1-5; tentatively, D is TRBD1 (6 bases). The material sequenced was peripheral blood, taken 28 days after the second AZD1222 dose. The clonotype was recovered from an adult who received the AZD1222 COVID-19 vaccine. CDR3 region: CASSPGGFNQPQHF. CDR3 DNA sequence: TGTGCCAGCAGTCCGGGGGGCTTCAATCAGCCCCAGCATTTT. Complete variable domain (other parts from reference TRBV28 and TRBJ1-5): DVKVTQSSRYLVKRTGEKVFLECVQDMDHENMFWYRQDPGLGLRLIYFSYDVKMKEKGDIPEGYSVSREKKERFSLILESASTNQTSMYLCASSPGGFNQPQHFGDGTRLSIL.